The 23 T cell receptor beta chains in this list originate from one sample, sequenced in a study of T cell responses to AZD1222 COVID-19 vaccine. Libraries were prepared by immunoSEQ multiplex PCR; TCRdb keeps only in-frame clonotypes and omits some of them. Counted here are 100,000 to 150,000 clones, more than 85% occurring once; the ten biggest clones make up approximately 2.1%. The sequences come from peripheral blood, collected 28 days after the second AZD1222 dose. All receptors come from an adult who received the AZD1222 COVID-19 vaccine.

The V and J genes are TRBV6-5 and TRBJ1-1, with no clear D. Germline V gene lookup returns CDR1 MNHEY and CDR2 SVGAGI. This CDR3 spans 16 amino acids. Trimming left V 0 bases short and J 0 bases short, with 11 bases between. The chain's CDR3 is CASSYSPGTLNTEAFF. CDR3 sequence (DNA): TGTGCCAGCAGTTACTCTCCAGGAACCCTGAACACTGAAGCTTTCTTT.

V and J are TRBV5-1 and TRBJ1-1; D is perhaps TRBD1 (5 bases). Trimming removed 0 bases from V and 3 bases from J, with 15 bases in between. The CDR3 has 16 residues. CDR1 SGHRS and CDR2 YFSETQ come from the germline V gene. Written as DNA, the CDR3 is TGCGCCAGCAGCTTGGCAAATTGGGGCGTGGACACTGAAGCTTTCTTT. This encodes CASSLANWGVDTEAFF.

The gene calls are TRBV5-4 and TRBJ1-4; D is perhaps TRBD1 (5 bases). There are 14 residues in the CDR3. Germline V gives CDR1 SGHNT, CDR2 YYREEE (reference sequence). The V end was cut by 2 bases, the J end by 8 bases, with 13 bases between. The CDR3 region is CASSFGGEGEKLFF. The CDR3 nucleotides read TGTGCCAGCAGCTTCGGGGGAGAGGGGGAAAAACTGTTTTTT.

The CDR3 nucleotides are TGTGCCAGCTCCCGTGGGGGAGTAGGGACGGTCTCTGGAAACACCATATATTTT. This translates into CASSRGGVGTVSGNTIYF. The chain couples TRBV9 to TRBJ1-3; a weak D match, TRBD1 (5 bases). V was pared by 7 bases and J by 0 bases, with 23 bases between. The CDR3 sequence is 18 residues long. Germline V CDR1 and CDR2: SGDLS, YYNGEE.

This chain links TRBV27 with TRBJ2-1; 10 positions agree with TRBD2. The CDR3 totals 16 residues. With V trimmed by 6 bases and J by 7 bases, 12 bases remained unmatched. The germline CDR1 and CDR2 sequences are MNHEY and SMNVEV (reference sequence). For the CDR3, the DNA is TGTGCCAGCAGCTCCCTAGCGGGAGTGTTCGGAAATGAGCAGTTCTTC. The encoded protein is CASSSLAGVFGNEQFF.

The J gene is TRBJ2-7, the V gene TRBV30; TRBD1 agrees at 10 bases. Germline CDR1 GTSNPN, CDR2 SVGIG (reference sequence). The junction had 11 bases not matched to a gene; V was cut back by 3 bases and J by 0 bases. The CDR3 covers 17 residues. CDR3 nucleotide sequence: TGTGCCTGGAGAGGAGGGACAGGGGCCCACAGCTCCTACGAGCAGTACTTC. Residues: CAWRGGTGAHSSYEQYF.

V is TRBV14 and J is TRBJ1-2; 8 positions match TRBD1. Germline V lookup: CDR1 SGHDN, CDR2 FVKESK. J lost 3 bases, V lost 2 bases, and 5 bases had no gene match. CDR3 length equals 15 residues. CDR3 in amino acids: CASSQSGQGYYGYTF. The CDR3 region has the DNA TGTGCCAGCAGCCAATCTGGACAGGGCTACTATGGCTACACCTTC.

V gene TRBV27 combines with J gene TRBJ1-1, with unresolved D. This CDR3 has 15 residues. CDR1 MNHEY and CDR2 SMNVEV come from the germline V gene (reference sequence). Trimming stripped 6 bases from V and 0 bases from J, with 14 bases between. This CDR3 is CASRTRSAVNTEAFF. In DNA, the CDR3 is TGTGCCAGCAGAACCAGATCGGCCGTGAACACTGAAGCTTTCTTT.

The chain joins TRBV9 to TRBJ1-2; D not certain. Per the germline V gene, CDR1 is SGDLS and CDR2 is YYNGEE. V gave up 0 bases and J gave up 8 bases, with 14 bases separating them. The CDR3 extends over 14 amino acids. The CDR3 spells CASSVGSFSVGYTF. CDR3 nucleotides: TGTGCCAGCAGCGTAGGGTCTTTTAGTGTCGGCTACACCTTC.

V is TRBV4-1 and J is TRBJ1-2; D is perhaps TRBD1 (6 bases). The CDR3 extends over 13 amino acids. Germline V gene sequence: CDR1 MGHRA, CDR2 YSYEKL. Trimming cost V 10 bases and J 7 bases, with 19 bases left between them. In nucleotides, the CDR3 is TGCGCCACGTCAAACAGGGAGGATGGTGGCTACACCTTC. This translates into CATSNREDGGYTF.

The chain has TRBV5-1 and TRBJ2-1, with D perhaps TRBD1 or TRBD2 (6 bases each). Trimming took off 1 base at V and 4 bases at J, with 12 bases between the two ends. Germline loops: CDR1 SGHRS, CDR2 YFSETQ. The CDR3 covers 15 residues. The CDR3 loop reads CASSLSGGPYNEQFF. CDR3 nucleotide sequence: TGCGCCAGCAGCTTGTCCGGGGGCCCATACAATGAGCAGTTCTTC.

The chain couples TRBV18 to TRBJ1-6, with D unresolved. V shed 3 bases and J shed 9 bases, with 9 bases lying between them. The V gene's germline CDR1 is KGHSH and CDR2 LQKENI. This CDR3 is built from 13 residues. The DNA for the CDR3 is TGTGCCAGCTCACCCACGGCGAGTTCACCCCTCCACTTT. Protein: CASSPTASSPLHF.

The V gene is TRBV2, the J gene TRBJ2-7; TRBD1 might be the D (6 bases). Germline CDR1 reads SNHLY; CDR2 reads FYNNEI. With 6 bases removed from V and 1 base from J, the gap between germline ends came to 13 bases. This CDR3 has 14 residues. CDR3 loop: CASRARDNSYEQYF. Here the CDR3 DNA reads TGTGCCAGCAGGGCGAGGGACAATTCCTACGAGCAGTACTTC.

The count of this clone is one. This chain uses TRBV29-1 with TRBJ1-1; D possibly corresponds to TRBD1 (5 bases). This CDR3 comprises 14 residues. The germline V gene encodes CDR1 SQVTM and CDR2 ANQGSEA. Trimming took off 1 base at V and 1 base at J, with 10 bases between the two ends. CDR3 in DNA: TGCAGCGTTGAAGGACAGAGAAAGAACACTGAAGCTTTCTTT. It specifies CSVEGQRKNTEAFF.

The table lists this clone with a few counts. This chain connects TRBV19 to TRBJ1-5; possibly TRBD1 for D (6 bases). Germline-derived CDR1 and CDR2 are LNHDA and SQIVND (reference sequence). There are 13 residues in the CDR3. V dropped 3 bases and J dropped 8 bases, with 11 bases sitting between them. The CDR3 here is CASSISRGEPQHF. DNA for the CDR3: TGTGCCAGTAGTATTTCCAGGGGAGAGCCCCAGCATTTT.

V is TRBV7-2 and J is TRBJ1-1; 9 nucleotides align to TRBD1. Germline V gene sequence: CDR1 SGHTA, CDR2 FQGNSA. The CDR3 extends over 14 amino acids. The trim removed 4 bases at V and 5 bases at J, leaving 5 bases unmatched. The CDR3 loop is CASSSQQGATEAFF. The CDR3, as DNA: TGTGCCAGCAGCTCCCAACAGGGGGCGACTGAAGCTTTCTTT.

The gene calls are TRBV7-9 and TRBJ1-2, with D possibly matching TRBD1 (5 bases). V was trimmed by 2 bases and J by 3 bases, leaving 7 bases between them. The germline gives CDR1 SEHNR, CDR2 FQNEAQ (reference sequence). The CDR3 is 13 amino acids. CDR3 nucleotides: TGTGCCAGCAGCTTACAGGGTCACTATGGCTACACCTTC. Its translation is CASSLQGHYGYTF.

The chain links TRBV24-1 to TRBJ1-2; D remains ambiguous. CDR1 and CDR2 (germline): KGHDR, SFDVKD. V was shortened by 0 bases and J by 5 bases, with 3 bases between the two germline ends. This CDR3 comprises 12 residues. CDR3 nucleotides: TGTGCCACCAGTGATTTGGCGTATGGCTACACCTTC. It is translated as CATSDLAYGYTF.

The V call is TRBV18, the J call TRBJ1-6; 8 nucleotides match TRBD1. Germline V gives CDR1 KGHSH, CDR2 LQKENI. The CDR3 is 13 residues long. Losses at the gene ends were 6 bases for V and 8 bases for J; bases not matched to a gene: 3. In nucleotides, the CDR3 is TGTGCCAGCTCTACGACAGGGGATTCACCCCTCCACTTT. This codes for CASSTTGDSPLHF.

V gene TRBV19 combines with J gene TRBJ1-2; D is unresolved. The CDR3 consists of 15 residues. Germline lookup yields CDR1 LNHDA and CDR2 SQIVND (reference sequence). The V end lost 3 bases, the J end lost 0 bases, and 11 bases lay between the germline ends. The CDR3 sequence: CASSIGDSANYGYTF. The CDR3 DNA is TGTGCCAGTAGTATTGGGGATTCAGCTAACTATGGCTACACCTTC.

V gene TRBV19 combines with J gene TRBJ1-1, with a weak D call TRBD1 (5 bases). The CDR3 spans 13 residues. The V and J ends lost 3 bases and 8 bases respectively, with 13 bases between them. The germline V gene encodes CDR1 LNHDA and CDR2 SQIVND (reference sequence). DNA of the CDR3: TGTGCCAGTAGTATGGGCCTACAGGTGGAAGCTTTCTTT. This gives the protein CASSMGLQVEAFF.

The CDR3 DNA reads as TGCGCCAGCAGCTTGGCTGGGGGGCCCCGCGGGACATTTCAGTACTTC. Its protein is CASSLAGGPRGTFQYF. V and J are TRBV5-1 and TRBJ2-4, with D tentatively TRBD1 or TRBD2 (6 bases each). The germline CDR1 and CDR2 sequences are SGHRS and YFSETQ. Trimming removed 0 bases at V and 11 bases at J, with 21 bases between. The CDR3 runs 16 residues.

The chain employs TRBV6-5 and TRBJ1-2; D remains unclear. V lost 2 bases and J lost 8, with 12 bases in between. There are 13 residues in the CDR3. Germline lookup yields CDR1 MNHEY and CDR2 SVGAGI. CDR3 amino acids: CASSYPSMRGYTF. For the CDR3, the DNA is TGTGCCAGCAGTTACCCCTCCATGAGGGGCTACACCTTC.